There are a few counts of the clone carrying this TCR beta chain. The V gene's germline CDR1 is WNHNN and CDR2 SYGVQD (reference sequence). V was trimmed by 3 bases and J by 8 bases, leaving 22 bases between them. CDR3 length: 16 residues. The authors ran a second PCR of about 6 to 11 cycles using a sample-barcoded 5' primer and a J-beta primer mix. TCRdb reprocessed the 5' RACE reads with MiXCR, giving one entry per CDR3 protein. The sample lists some 900,000 distinct CDR3 sequences, around 28% occurring once. The data were obtained in a study of blood T cells in healthy people across ages. The sample was blood. The chain couples TRBV10-1 to TRBJ1-2; D perhaps matches TRBD1 (6 bases). The origin of this receptor is a woman of 80 years or more in good health. CDR3 in DNA: TGCGCCAGCAGTGACCCCCGCGGGACATACACTGGGGGCTACACCTTC. Its protein product is CASSDPRGTYTGGYTF.